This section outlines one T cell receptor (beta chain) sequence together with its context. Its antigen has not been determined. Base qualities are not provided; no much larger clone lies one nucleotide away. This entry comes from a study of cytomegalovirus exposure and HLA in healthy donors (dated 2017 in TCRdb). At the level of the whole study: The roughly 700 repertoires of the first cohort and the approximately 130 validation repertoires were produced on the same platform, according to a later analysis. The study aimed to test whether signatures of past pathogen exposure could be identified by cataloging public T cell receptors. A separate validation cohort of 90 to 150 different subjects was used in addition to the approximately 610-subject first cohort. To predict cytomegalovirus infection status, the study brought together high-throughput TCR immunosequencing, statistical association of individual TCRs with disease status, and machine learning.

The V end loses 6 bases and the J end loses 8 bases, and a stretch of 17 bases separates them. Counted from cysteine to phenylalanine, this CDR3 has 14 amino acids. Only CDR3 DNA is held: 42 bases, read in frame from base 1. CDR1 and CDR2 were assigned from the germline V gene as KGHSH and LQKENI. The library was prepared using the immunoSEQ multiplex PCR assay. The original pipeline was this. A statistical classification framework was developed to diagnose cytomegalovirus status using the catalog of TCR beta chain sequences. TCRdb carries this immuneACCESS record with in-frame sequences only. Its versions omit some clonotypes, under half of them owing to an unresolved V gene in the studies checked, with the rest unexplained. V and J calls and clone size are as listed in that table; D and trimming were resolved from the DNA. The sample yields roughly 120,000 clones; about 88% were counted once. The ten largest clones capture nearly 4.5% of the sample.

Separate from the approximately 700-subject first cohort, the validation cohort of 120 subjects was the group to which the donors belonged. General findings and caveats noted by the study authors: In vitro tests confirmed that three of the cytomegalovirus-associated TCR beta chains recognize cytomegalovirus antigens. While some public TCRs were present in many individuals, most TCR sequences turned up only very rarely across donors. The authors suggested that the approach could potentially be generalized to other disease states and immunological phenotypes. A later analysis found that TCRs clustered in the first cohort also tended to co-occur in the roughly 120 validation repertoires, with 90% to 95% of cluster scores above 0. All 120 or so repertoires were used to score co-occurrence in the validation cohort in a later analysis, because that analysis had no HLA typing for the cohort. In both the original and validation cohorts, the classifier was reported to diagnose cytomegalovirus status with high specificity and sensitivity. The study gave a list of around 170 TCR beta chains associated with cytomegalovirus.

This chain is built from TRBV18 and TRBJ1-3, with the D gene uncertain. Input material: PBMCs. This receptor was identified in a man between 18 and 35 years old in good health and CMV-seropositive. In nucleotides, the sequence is TGTGCCAGCTCGCCGACCCACGGGCGGGACACCATATATTTT. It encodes CASSPTHGRDTIYF.